The T cell receptor (beta chain) described here comes from a study of STAT5B mutations in CD4+ large granular lymphocyte leukemia. CDR3 length equals 13 residues. Trimming stripped 0 bases from V and 7 bases from J, with 4 bases between. Germline V gene sequence: CDR1 SGHVS, CDR2 FQNEAQ. Sequencing was at survey level. The assay was immunoSEQ multiplex PCR, and TCRdb's table has in-frame clones only and misses some. The data show some 19,000 clones, around 75% seen once. About this clone itself: What it binds is unknown.

Study-wide points: No patients shared main leukemic clonotypes, though about 24% appeared at low frequency elsewhere.

The source of this sequence is a human donor in good health. Sequencing input: CD4+ T cells from blood buffy coats. The chain is built from TRBV7-8 and TRBJ1-6; no clear D. CDR3 sequence (DNA): TGTGCCAGCAGCTTAGCCACAAATTCACCCCTCCACTTT. Translated: CASSLATNSPLHF.